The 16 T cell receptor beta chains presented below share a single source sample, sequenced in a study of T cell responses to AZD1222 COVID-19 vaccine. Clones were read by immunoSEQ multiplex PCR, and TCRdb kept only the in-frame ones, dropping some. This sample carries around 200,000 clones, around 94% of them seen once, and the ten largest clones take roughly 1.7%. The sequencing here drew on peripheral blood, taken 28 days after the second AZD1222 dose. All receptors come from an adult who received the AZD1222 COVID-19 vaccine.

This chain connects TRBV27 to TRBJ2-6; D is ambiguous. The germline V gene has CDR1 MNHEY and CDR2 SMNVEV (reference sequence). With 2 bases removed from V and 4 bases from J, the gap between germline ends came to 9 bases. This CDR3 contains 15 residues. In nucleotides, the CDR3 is TGTGCCAGCAGTTTAGTCAGTGGAGGGGCCAACGTCCTGACTTTC. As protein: CASSLVSGGANVLTF.

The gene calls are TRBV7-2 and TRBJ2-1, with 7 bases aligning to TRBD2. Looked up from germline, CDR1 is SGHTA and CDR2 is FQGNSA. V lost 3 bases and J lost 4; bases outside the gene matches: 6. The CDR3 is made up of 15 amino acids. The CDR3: CASSLSGAPYNEQFF. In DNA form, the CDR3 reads TGTGCCAGCAGCTTGAGCGGGGCCCCTTACAATGAGCAGTTCTTC.

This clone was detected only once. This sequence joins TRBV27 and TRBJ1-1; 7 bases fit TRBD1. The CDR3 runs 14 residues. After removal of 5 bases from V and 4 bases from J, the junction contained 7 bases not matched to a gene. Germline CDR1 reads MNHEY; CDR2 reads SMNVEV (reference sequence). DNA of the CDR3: TGTGCCAGCAGTGATATTGGGACAGTCACTGAAGCTTTCTTT. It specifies CASSDIGTVTEAFF.

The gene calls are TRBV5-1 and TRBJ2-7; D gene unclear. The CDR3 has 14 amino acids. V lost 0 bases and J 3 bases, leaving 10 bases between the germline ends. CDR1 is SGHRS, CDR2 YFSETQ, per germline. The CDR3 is CASSLEGSIYEQYF. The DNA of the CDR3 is TGCGCCAGCAGCTTGGAGGGAAGCATCTACGAGCAGTACTTC.

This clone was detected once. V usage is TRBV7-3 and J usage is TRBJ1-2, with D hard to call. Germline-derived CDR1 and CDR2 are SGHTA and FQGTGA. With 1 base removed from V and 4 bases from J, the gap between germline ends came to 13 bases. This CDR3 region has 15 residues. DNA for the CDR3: TGTGCCAGCAGCTTAAATTCTGAGGGTTCCTATGGCTACACCTTC. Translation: CASSLNSEGSYGYTF.

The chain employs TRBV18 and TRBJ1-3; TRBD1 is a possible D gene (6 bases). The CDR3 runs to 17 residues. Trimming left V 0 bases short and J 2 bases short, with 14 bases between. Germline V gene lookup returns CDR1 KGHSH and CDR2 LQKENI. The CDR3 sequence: CASSPPNRGGTGNTIYF. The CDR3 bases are TGTGCCAGCTCACCACCGAACAGAGGGGGGACTGGAAACACCATATATTTT.

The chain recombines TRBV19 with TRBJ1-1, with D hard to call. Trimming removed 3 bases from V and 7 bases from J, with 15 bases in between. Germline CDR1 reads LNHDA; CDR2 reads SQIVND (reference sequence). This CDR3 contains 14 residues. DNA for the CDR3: TGTGCCAGTAGTATGGGCTTATTCGGGAATGAAGCTTTCTTT. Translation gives CASSMGLFGNEAFF.

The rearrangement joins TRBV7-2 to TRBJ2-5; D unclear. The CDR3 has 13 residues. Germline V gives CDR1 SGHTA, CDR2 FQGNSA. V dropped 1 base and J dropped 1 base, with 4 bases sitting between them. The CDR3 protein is CASSLEGQETQYF. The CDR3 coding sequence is TGTGCCAGCAGCTTAGAGGGCCAAGAGACCCAGTACTTC. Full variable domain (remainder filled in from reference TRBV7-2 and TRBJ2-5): GAGVSQSPSNKVTEKGKDVELRCDPISGHTALYWYRQSLGQGLEFLIYFQGNSAPDKSGLPSDRFSAERTGGSVSTLTIQRTQQEDSAVYLCASSLEGQETQYFGPGTRLLVL.

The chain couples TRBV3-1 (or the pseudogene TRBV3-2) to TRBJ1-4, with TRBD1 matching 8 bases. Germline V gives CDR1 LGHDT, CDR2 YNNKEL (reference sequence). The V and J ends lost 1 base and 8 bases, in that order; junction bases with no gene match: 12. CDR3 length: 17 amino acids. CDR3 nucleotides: TGTGCCAGCAGCCAAGTAACCCGGGCAGGGGGCAGGGAAAAACTGTTTTTT. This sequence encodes CASSQVTRAGGREKLFF.

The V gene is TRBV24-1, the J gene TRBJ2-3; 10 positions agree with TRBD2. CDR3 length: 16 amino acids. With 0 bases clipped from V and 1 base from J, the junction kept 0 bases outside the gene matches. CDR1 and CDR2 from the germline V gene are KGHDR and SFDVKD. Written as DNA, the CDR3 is TGTGCCACCAGTGATTTGACTAGCGGGGGCACAGATACGCAGTATTTT. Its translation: CATSDLTSGGTDTQYF.

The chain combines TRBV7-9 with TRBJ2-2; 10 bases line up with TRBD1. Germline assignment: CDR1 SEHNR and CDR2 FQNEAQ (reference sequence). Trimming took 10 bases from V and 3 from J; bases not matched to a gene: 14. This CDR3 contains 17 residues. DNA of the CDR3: TGTGCCACCCAGACAGGGGGCGCGTTATCGTACACCGGGGAGCTGTTTTTT. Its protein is CATQTGGALSYTGELFF. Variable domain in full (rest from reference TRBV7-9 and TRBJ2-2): DTGVSQNPRHKITKRGQNVTFRCDPISEHNRLYWYRQTLGQGPEFLTYFQNEAQLEKSRLLSDRFSAERPKGSFSTLEIQRTEQGDSAMYLCATQTGGALSYTGELFFGEGSRLTVL.

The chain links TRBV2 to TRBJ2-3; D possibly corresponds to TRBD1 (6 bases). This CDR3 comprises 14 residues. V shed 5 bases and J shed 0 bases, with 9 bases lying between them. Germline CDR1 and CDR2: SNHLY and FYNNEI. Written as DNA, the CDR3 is TGTGCCAGCAGTTCGGGACAAAGCACAGATACGCAGTATTTT. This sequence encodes CASSSGQSTDTQYF.

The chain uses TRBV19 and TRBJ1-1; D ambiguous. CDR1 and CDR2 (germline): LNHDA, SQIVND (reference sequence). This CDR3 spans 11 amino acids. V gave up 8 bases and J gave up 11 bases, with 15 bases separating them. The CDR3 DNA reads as TGTGCCAGTTTGTTTGGCGTCGCGGCTTTCTTT. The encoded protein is CASLFGVAAFF.

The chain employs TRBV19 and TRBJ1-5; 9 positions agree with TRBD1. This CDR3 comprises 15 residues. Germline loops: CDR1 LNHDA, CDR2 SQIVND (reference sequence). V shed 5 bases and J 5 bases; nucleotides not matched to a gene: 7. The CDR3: CASSPDRGGYQPQHF. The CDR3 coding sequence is TGTGCCAGTAGTCCCGACAGGGGGGGGTATCAGCCCCAGCATTTT.

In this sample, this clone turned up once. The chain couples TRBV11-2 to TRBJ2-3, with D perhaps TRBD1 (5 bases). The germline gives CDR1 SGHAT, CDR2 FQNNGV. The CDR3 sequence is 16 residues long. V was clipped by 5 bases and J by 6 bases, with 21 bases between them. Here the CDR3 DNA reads TGTGCCAGCAGCACTTACCGGACATCTACCATGGATACGCAGTATTTT. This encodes CASSTYRTSTMDTQYF.

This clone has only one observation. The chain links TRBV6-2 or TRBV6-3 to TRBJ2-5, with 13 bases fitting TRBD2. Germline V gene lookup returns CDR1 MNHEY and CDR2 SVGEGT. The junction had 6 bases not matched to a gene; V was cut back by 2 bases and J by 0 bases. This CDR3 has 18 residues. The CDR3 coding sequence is TGTGCCAGCAGTTACCTCCTGGGACTAGCGGGGAACCAAGAGACCCAGTACTTC. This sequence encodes CASSYLLGLAGNQETQYF.